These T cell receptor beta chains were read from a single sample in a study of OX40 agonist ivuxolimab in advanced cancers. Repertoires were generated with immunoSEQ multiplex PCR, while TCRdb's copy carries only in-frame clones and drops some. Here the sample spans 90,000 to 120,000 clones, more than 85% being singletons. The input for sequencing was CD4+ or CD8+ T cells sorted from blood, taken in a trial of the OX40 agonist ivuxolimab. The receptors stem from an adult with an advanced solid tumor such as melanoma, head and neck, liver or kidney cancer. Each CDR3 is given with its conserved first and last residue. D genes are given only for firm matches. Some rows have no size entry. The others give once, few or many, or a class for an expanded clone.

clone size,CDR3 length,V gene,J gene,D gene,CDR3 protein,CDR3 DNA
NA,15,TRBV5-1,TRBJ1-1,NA,CASSLHRDGDTEAFF,TGCGCCAGCAGCTTGCACAGGGATGGGGACACTGAAGCTTTCTTT
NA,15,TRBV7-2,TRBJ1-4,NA,CASSRGAATNEKLFF,TGTGCCAGCAGCCGCGGCGCGGCAACTAATGAAAAACTGTTTTTT
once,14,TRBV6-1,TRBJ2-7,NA,CASSERGVGDEQYF,TGTGCCAGCAGTGAACGTGGGGTGGGCGACGAGCAGTACTTC
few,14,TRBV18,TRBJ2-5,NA,CASSPGAVQETQYF,TGTGCCAGCTCACCTGGGGCAGTCCAAGAGACCCAGTACTTC
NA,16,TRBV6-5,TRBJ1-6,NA,CASSYGGDSYNSPLHF,TGTGCCAGCAGTTACGGGGGAGACTCCTATAATTCACCCCTCCACTTT
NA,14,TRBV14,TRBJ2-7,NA,CASSQIGSIYEQYF,TGTGCCAGCAGCCAGATCGGGAGTATCTACGAGCAGTACTTC
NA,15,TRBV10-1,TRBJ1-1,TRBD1,CASSAGTAQNTEAFF,TGCGCCAGCAGTGCGGGGACAGCCCAGAACACTGAAGCTTTCTTT
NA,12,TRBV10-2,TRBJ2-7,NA,CASSVSSYEQYF,TGCGCCAGCAGTGTAAGTTCCTACGAGCAGTACTTC
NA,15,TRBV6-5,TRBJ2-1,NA,CASRATGTLNNEQFF,TGTGCCAGCCGAGCGACCGGGACTCTAAACAATGAGCAGTTCTTC
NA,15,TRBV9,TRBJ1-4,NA,CASSGSGTRNEKLFF,TGTGCCAGCAGCGGTTCCGGGACAAGGAATGAAAAACTGTTTTTT
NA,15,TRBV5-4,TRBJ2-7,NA,CASSLAGPGSYEQYF,TGTGCCAGCAGCTTGGCGGGGCCCGGCTCCTACGAGCAGTACTTC
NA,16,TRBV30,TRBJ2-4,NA,CAWSVGAGSHKNIQYF,TGTGCCTGGAGTGTAGGAGCCGGGAGTCACAAAAACATTCAGTACTTC
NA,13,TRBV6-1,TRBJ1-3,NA,CATLDRSGNTIYF,TGTGCCACACTTGACAGATCTGGAAACACCATATATTTT
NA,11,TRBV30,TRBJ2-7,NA,CAWTMGSEQYF,TGTGCCTGGACAATGGGAAGCGAGCAGTACTTC
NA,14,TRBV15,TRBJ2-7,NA,CATSRDPNSYEQYF,TGTGCCACCAGCAGAGATCCTAACAGCTACGAGCAGTACTTC
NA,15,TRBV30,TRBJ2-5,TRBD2,CAWSVAGGSQETQYF,TGTGCCTGGAGCGTAGCGGGGGGGTCCCAAGAGACCCAGTACTTC
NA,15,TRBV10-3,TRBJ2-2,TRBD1,CAIKTGGSNTGELFF,TGTGCCATCAAGACAGGGGGCTCGAACACCGGGGAGCTGTTTTTT
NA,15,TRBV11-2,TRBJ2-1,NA,CASSPGQYSYNEQFF,TGTGCCAGCAGCCCAGGACAGTACTCCTACAATGAGCAGTTCTTC
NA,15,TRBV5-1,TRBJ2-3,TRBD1,CASSSLGQSTDTQYF,TGCGCCAGCAGCTCCCTGGGACAGAGCACAGATACGCAGTATTTT
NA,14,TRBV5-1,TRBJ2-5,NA,CASSLLDIQETQYF,TGCGCCAGCAGCTTGTTGGACATACAAGAGACCCAGTACTTC
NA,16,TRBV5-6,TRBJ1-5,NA,CASSPGFRFVGQPQHF,TGTGCCAGCAGCCCTGGGTTTCGGTTTGTGGGGCAGCCCCAGCATTTT
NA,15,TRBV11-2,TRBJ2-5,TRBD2,CASSPLAGGRETQYF,TGTGCCAGCAGCCCACTAGCGGGGGGGCGGGAGACCCAGTACTTC
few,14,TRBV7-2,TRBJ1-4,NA,CASSRDTFNEKLFF,TGTGCCAGCAGCCGGGACACCTTCAATGAAAAACTGTTTTTT
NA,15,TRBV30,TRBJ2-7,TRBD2,CAWRYIAGQSYEQYF,TGTGCCTGGAGATATATAGCGGGTCAGTCCTACGAGCAGTACTTC
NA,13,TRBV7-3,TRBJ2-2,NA,CASSSVGTGELFF,TGTGCCAGCAGCTCAGTGGGCACCGGGGAGCTGTTTTTT
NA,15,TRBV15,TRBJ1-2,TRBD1,CATSRGRDRDYGYTF,TGTGCCACCAGCAGAGGGAGGGACAGGGACTATGGCTACACCTTC
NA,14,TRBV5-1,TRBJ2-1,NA,CASREPQQVNEQFF,TGCGCCAGCAGGGAGCCGCAGCAGGTAAATGAGCAGTTCTTC
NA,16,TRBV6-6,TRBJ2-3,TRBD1,CASSGRQGARTDTQYF,TGTGCCAGCAGTGGCAGACAGGGGGCGCGCACAGATACGCAGTATTTT
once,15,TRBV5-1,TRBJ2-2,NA,CASSLDGGGPRELFF,TGCGCCAGCAGCTTGGATGGAGGGGGGCCAAGGGAGCTGTTTTTT
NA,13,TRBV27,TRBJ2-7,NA,CASSFRGSYEQYF,TGTGCCAGCAGTTTCAGGGGTTCCTACGAGCAGTACTTC
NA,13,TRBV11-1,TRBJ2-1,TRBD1,CASSLEVRDSRFF,TGTGCCAGCAGCTTAGAAGTCCGGGACAGTAGGTTCTTC
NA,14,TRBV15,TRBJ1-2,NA,CATSREPRVYGYTF,TGTGCCACCAGCAGAGAGCCGAGGGTCTATGGCTACACCTTC
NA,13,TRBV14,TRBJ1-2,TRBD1,CASSGQGFYGYTF,TGTGCCAGCAGCGGACAGGGTTTCTATGGCTACACCTTC
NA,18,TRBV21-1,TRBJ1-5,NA,CASSNPGPRDTSAEPQHF,TGTGCCAGCAGCAATCCGGGCCCCCGCGATACGTCCGCCGAGCCCCAGCATTTT
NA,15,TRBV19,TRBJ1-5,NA,CASSIAGLGNQPQHF,TGTGCCAGTAGTATAGCTGGGCTTGGCAATCAGCCCCAGCATTTT
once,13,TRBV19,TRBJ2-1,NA,CASNPHLGDEQFF,TGTGCCAGTAATCCACACCTAGGGGATGAGCAGTTCTTC
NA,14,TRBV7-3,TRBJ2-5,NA,CASSPNGDQETQYF,TGTGCCAGCAGCCCCAATGGAGACCAAGAGACCCAGTACTTC
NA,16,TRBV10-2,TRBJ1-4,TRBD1,CASSPGQDRFNEKLFF,TGCGCCAGCAGCCCGGGACAGGACAGATTTAATGAAAAACTGTTTTTT
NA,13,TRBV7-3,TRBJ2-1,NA,CASSPTIEGEQFF,TGTGCCAGCAGCCCAACCATCGAGGGTGAGCAGTTCTTC
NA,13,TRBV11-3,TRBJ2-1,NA,CASSLGGTSEQFF,TGTGCCAGCAGCTTAGGGGGGACGTCTGAGCAGTTCTTC
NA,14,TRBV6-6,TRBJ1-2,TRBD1,CASSNGQGTYGYTF,TGTGCCAGCAGTAACGGACAGGGGACGTATGGCTACACCTTC